This is a list of T cell receptor beta chains from one sample in a study of cytomegalovirus exposure and HLA in healthy donors. The repertoire was sequenced with immunoSEQ multiplex PCR; TCRdb's copy has only in-frame clones and lacks some. The table shows 100,000 to 150,000 clones, with about 80% occurring only once. Sequenced: PBMCs. All receptors come from a boy aged 2-15 years in good health and CMV-seronegative. The CDR3 runs from the conserved cysteine through the conserved F or W. Fields, in order: D gene, V gene, J gene, clone size, CDR3 protein, CDR3 DNA. D genes are given only for firm matches. Some rows mark clone size as missing; the rest say once, few, many or name a class of expanded clone.

.,TRBV11-2,TRBJ2-3,.,CASEGGLTDTQYF,TGTGCCAGCGAGGGGGGGCTCACAGATACGCAGTATTTT
.,TRBV28,TRBJ1-1,.,CASILSGGRANTEAFF,TGTGCCAGCATACTATCGGGGGGCAGAGCAAACACTGAAGCTTTCTTT
.,TRBV7-8,TRBJ1-6,.,CASSLEGSPLHF,TGTGCCAGCAGCTTAGAGGGGTCACCCCTCCACTTT
TRBD1,TRBV5-4,TRBJ2-1,.,CASSLGQGAWNEQFF,TGTGCCAGCAGCTTGGGGCAGGGGGCGTGGAATGAGCAGTTCTTC
TRBD1,TRBV19,TRBJ1-2,few,CASSIFAGGNYGYTF,TGTGCCAGTAGTATCTTCGCAGGGGGCAACTATGGCTACACCTTC
TRBD1,TRBV5-1,TRBJ1-2,.,CASSLESGGEIYGYTF,TGCGCCAGCAGCTTGGAATCAGGGGGCGAGATCTATGGCTACACCTTC
.,TRBV6-5,TRBJ2-7,.,CASSNQRSRYEQYF,TGTGCCAGCAGTAACCAGCGGAGCCGCTACGAGCAGTACTTC
.,TRBV11-2,TRBJ2-5,.,CASSSGKNRNQETQYF,TGTGCCAGCAGCTCGGGGAAAAACAGAAACCAAGAGACCCAGTACTTC
TRBD1,TRBV2,TRBJ1-2,.,CASKLQGALVYGYTF,TGTGCCAGCAAATTACAGGGGGCTTTAGTCTATGGCTACACCTTC
TRBD1,TRBV19,TRBJ2-1,.,CASSISGTGSYNEQFF,TGTGCCAGTAGTATTTCCGGGACAGGGTCCTACAATGAGCAGTTCTTC
TRBD1,TRBV7-9,TRBJ2-5,.,CASSPDRGLRETQYF,TGTGCCAGCAGCCCCGACAGGGGGCTGAGGGAGACCCAGTACTTC
TRBD2,TRBV6-4,TRBJ2-3,.,CASSDAGGATDTQYF,TGTGCCAGCAGTGACGCCGGGGGGGCCACAGATACGCAGTATTTT
TRBD2,TRBV9,TRBJ2-5,.,CASSVLAGDSETQYF,TGTGCCAGCAGCGTCCTAGCGGGAGATTCAGAGACCCAGTACTTC
TRBD2,TRBV5-4,TRBJ2-2,.,CASSLAGGRAAGELFF,TGTGCCAGCAGCTTGGCTGGCGGGAGGGCCGCCGGGGAGCTGTTTTTT
.,TRBV5-1,TRBJ1-4,.,CASSVGSGNEKLFF,TGCGCCAGCAGTGTGGGGTCGGGAAATGAAAAACTGTTTTTT
.,TRBV13,TRBJ1-4,.,CASSLGRGSEKLFF,TGTGCCAGCAGCTTAGGTAGGGGGAGCGAAAAACTGTTTTTT
TRBD2,TRBV27,TRBJ2-2,.,CASSPSAGPNTGELFF,TGTGCCAGCAGTCCATCAGCGGGGCCGAACACCGGGGAGCTGTTTTTT